Shown below are 20 T cell receptor beta chains from a single sample sequenced in a study of cytomegalovirus exposure and HLA in healthy donors. Primers: 60 Vbeta forward and 13 Jbeta reverse. Libraries were prepared by immunoSEQ multiplex PCR; TCRdb keeps only in-frame clonotypes and omits some of them. The profile shows about 80,000 clones, roughly 80% of them singletons. The specimen sequenced was PBMCs. The source is a man aged 50 to 60 in good health and CMV-seronegative.

The rearrangement joins TRBV6-5 to TRBJ1-1; D remains ambiguous. The CDR3 is 14 residues long. In germline, CDR1 is MNHEY, CDR2 SVGAGI. V gave up 0 bases and J gave up 4 bases, with 9 bases separating them. CDR3 protein: CASSYSGEGTEAFF. In DNA form, the CDR3 reads TGTGCCAGCAGTTACTCTGGGGAGGGCACTGAAGCTTTCTTT.

The rearrangement uses TRBV9 and TRBJ2-7; tentative D call: TRBD2 (6 bases). This CDR3 comprises 12 residues. The germline gives CDR1 SGDLS, CDR2 YYNGEE. V was cut by 0 bases and J by 13 bases, with 14 bases left in between. CDR3 nucleotide sequence: TGTGCCAGCAGCGTAGGTTACGGGGGACTCTACTTC. It codes for CASSVGYGGLYF.

This clone occurred a few times. The rearrangement links TRBV5-1 to TRBJ2-1; TRBD1 agrees at 12 bases. The CDR3 spans 17 residues. Germline V gene sequence: CDR1 SGHRS, CDR2 YFSETQ. The J segment lost 7 bases and the V segment lost 4 bases, leaving 12 bases of the junction unmatched. The CDR3 DNA reads TGCGCCAGCAGCGGCCAACTTACGGGACAGGGGGCAAATGAGCAGTTCTTC. Its protein is CASSGQLTGQGANEQFF.

V and J are TRBV9 and TRBJ2-3; D is possibly TRBD2 (6 bases). The CDR3 is made up of 15 amino acids. Germline V gene lookup returns CDR1 SGDLS and CDR2 YYNGEE. V gave up 6 bases and J gave up 4 bases, with 18 bases separating them. This chain's CDR3 is CASTKLQASADTQYF. The CDR3 coding sequence is TGTGCCAGCACTAAATTGCAGGCTAGCGCAGATACGCAGTATTTT. Using reference TRBV9 and TRBJ2-3 for the parts outside the CDR3, the full variable domain is DSGVTQTPKHLITATGQRVTLRCSPRSGDLSVYWYQQSLDQGLQFLIQYYNGEERAKGNILERFSAQQFPDLHSELNLSSLELGDSALYFCASTKLQASADTQYFGPGTRLTVL.

By sample share, this clone is medium-sized. The chain links TRBV19 to TRBJ2-1; no clear D gene. Germline V gene data show CDR1 as LNHDA and CDR2 as SQIVND (reference sequence). Trimming cost V 6 bases and J 10 bases, with 16 bases left between them. The CDR3 runs 13 residues. The CDR3: CASRAHGWSEQFF. Written as DNA, the CDR3 is TGTGCCAGTAGAGCGCATGGTTGGTCGGAGCAGTTCTTC.

The chain carries TRBV5-1 and TRBJ2-5, with 10 bases fitting TRBD1. The V and J ends lost 4 bases and 5 bases, in that order; junction bases with no gene match: 8. This CDR3 contains 15 residues. Germline CDR1 is SGHRS and CDR2 is YFSETQ. In DNA form, the CDR3 reads TGCGCCAGCAGCATAGGACAGGGGGGGACGGAGACCCAGTACTTC. This encodes CASSIGQGGTETQYF.

V gene TRBV9 combines with J gene TRBJ2-7; TRBD1 aligns across 10 bases. The V segment lost 0 bases and the J segment 4 bases; nucleotides outside the gene matches: 4. Germline CDR1 reads SGDLS; CDR2 reads YYNGEE. The CDR3 has 15 amino acids. The CDR3 DNA reads TGTGCCAGCAGCGTAGCGGGGACAGGGGTATACGAGCAGTACTTC. Translating it yields CASSVAGTGVYEQYF.

This clone was counted between two and nine times. The gene calls are TRBV28 and TRBJ2-7; D remains ambiguous. This CDR3 is 14 amino acids long. Looked up from germline, CDR1 is MDHEN and CDR2 is SYDVKM. Trimming cost V 5 bases and J 2 bases, with 13 bases left between them. Here the CDR3 reads CASSTRSITYEQYF. DNA of the CDR3: TGTGCCAGCAGTACGCGGTCTATCACCTACGAGCAGTACTTC. Full variable domain (missing parts from reference TRBV28 and TRBJ2-7): DVKVTQSSRYLVKRTGEKVFLECVQDMDHENMFWYRQDPGLGLRLIYFSYDVKMKEKGDIPEGYSVSREKKERFSLILESASTNQTSMYLCASSTRSITYEQYFGPGTRLTVT.

The rearrangement uses TRBV11-3 and TRBJ2-7, with TRBD2 identical over 9 bases. CDR3 length: 13 residues. The V segment lost 5 bases and the J segment 8 bases; nucleotides outside the gene matches: 7. The V gene's germline CDR1 is SGHNT and CDR2 YENEEA. CDR3 coding DNA: TGTGCCAGCAGCGGCGGGGGGGCCCTTCAGCAGTACTTC. Translation gives CASSGGGALQQYF.

This chain connects TRBV2 to TRBJ1-5; no clear D gene. Germline loops: CDR1 SNHLY, CDR2 FYNNEI. The V end lost 7 bases, the J end lost 6 bases, and 13 bases lay between the germline ends. This CDR3 spans 13 amino acids. The CDR3 protein is CASTPDGIQPQHF. CDR3 in DNA: TGTGCCAGCACCCCGGACGGGATTCAGCCCCAGCATTTT.

V usage is TRBV5-1 and J usage is TRBJ2-5, with TRBD2 matching 8 bases. The CDR3 loop spans 15 amino acids. After removal of 6 bases from V and 3 bases from J, the junction contained 10 bases not matched to a gene. Germline V gene sequence: CDR1 SGHRS, CDR2 YFSETQ. This CDR3 reads CASKLGGSGEETQYF. DNA for the CDR3: TGCGCCAGCAAGCTAGGGGGTAGCGGGGAAGAGACCCAGTACTTC. Full variable domain (remainder filled in from reference TRBV5-1 and TRBJ2-5): KAGVTQTPRYLIKTRGQQVTLSCSPISGHRSVSWYQQTPGQGLQFLFEYFSETQRNKGNFPGRFSGRQFSNSRSEMNVSTLELGDSALYLCASKLGGSGEETQYFGPGTRLLVL.

This rearrangement joins TRBV28 to TRBJ2-7, with D maybe TRBD1 (5 bases). The germline gives CDR1 MDHEN, CDR2 SYDVKM. V was clipped by 2 bases and J by 7 bases, with 18 bases between them. The CDR3 is 15 amino acids. CDR3 in DNA: TGTGCCAGCAGTTTAAGTACAGGACACCCCGGGGAGCAGTACTTC. Translation: CASSLSTGHPGEQYF.

This chain joins TRBV25-1 and TRBJ2-1, with TRBD2 identical over 10 bases. Germline assignment: CDR1 MGHDK and CDR2 SYGVNS. The V and J ends lost 6 bases and 2 bases, in that order; junction bases with no gene match: 4. There are 15 residues in the CDR3. The CDR3 sequence: CASSLSGGTYNEQFF. The CDR3 DNA is TGTGCCAGCAGCCTTAGCGGGGGGACCTACAATGAGCAGTTCTTC. The full variable domain, completed using reference TRBV25-1 and TRBJ2-1, is EADIYQTPRYLVIGTGKKITLECSQTMGHDKMYWYQQDPGMELHLIHYSYGVNSTEKGDLSSESTVSRIRTEHFPLTLESARPSHTSQYLCASSLSGGTYNEQFFGPGTRLTVL.

This clone was found once. This chain links TRBV19 with TRBJ1-3; no firm D call. The germline gives CDR1 LNHDA, CDR2 SQIVND (reference sequence). Trimming shortened V by 8 bases and J by 4 bases, and 12 bases separated the two germline ends. This CDR3 region has 13 residues. CDR3 residues: CASGELRGNTIYF. DNA of the CDR3: TGTGCCAGTGGTGAACTCCGGGGAAACACCATATATTTT.

The chain joins TRBV27 to TRBJ2-3; 12 nucleotides line up with TRBD2. Unmatched junction bases numbered 4, after V lost 1 base and J lost 2 bases. Looked up from germline, CDR1 is MNHEY and CDR2 is SMNVEV (reference sequence). The CDR3 totals 17 residues. Here the CDR3 reads CASSLYGLAGSTDTQYF. Written as DNA, the CDR3 is TGTGCCAGCAGTTTATATGGACTAGCGGGGTCCACAGATACGCAGTATTTT.

This chain uses TRBV5-1 with TRBJ2-5, with D perhaps matching TRBD2 (6 bases). The DNA end is a closer match to TRBJ2-7, so the J assignment may be wrong. CDR1 SGHRS and CDR2 YFSETQ come from the germline V gene. CDR3 length: 15 amino acids. CDR3 nucleotide sequence: TGCGCCAGCAACCCGGGGGAAAGACCCGACTACGAGCAGTACTTC. It codes for CASNPGERPDYEQYF.

This chain links TRBV30 with TRBJ1-2, with D possibly TRBD1 on 6 matching bases. CDR1 is GTSNPN and CDR2 is SVGIG in the germline V gene (reference sequence). Trimming shortened V by 3 bases and J by 3 bases, and 14 bases separated the two germline ends. The length of the CDR3 is 14 residues. The CDR3 DNA is TGTGCCTGGAGGACGGGAGGGGGAGACTATGGCTACACCTTC. It translates to CAWRTGGGDYGYTF. Looking up the rest from reference TRBV30 and TRBJ1-2 gives the full variable domain: SQTIHQWPATLVQPVGSPLSLECTVEGTSNPNLYWYRQAAGRGLQLLFYSVGIGQISSEVPQNLSASRPQDRQFILSSKKLLLSDSGFYLCAWRTGGGDYGYTFGSGTRLTVV.

This clone was observed a handful of times. The chain couples TRBV5-6 to TRBJ2-6; TRBD1 aligns across 12 bases. V lost 5 bases to trimming and J lost 1 base; unmatched junction nucleotides: 7. The CDR3 is made up of 18 amino acids. Germline V gene sequence: CDR1 SGHDT, CDR2 YYEEEE. CDR3 sequence (DNA): TGTGCCAGCAGTCCCGCGGGACAGGGGGCTTCTGGGGCCAACGTCCTGACTTTC. Its protein product is CASSPAGQGASGANVLTF. The variable domain in full, completed from reference TRBV5-6 and TRBJ2-6, reads DAGVTQSPTHLIKTRGQQVTLRCSPKSGHDTVSWYQQALGQGPQFIFQYYEEEERQRGNFPDRFSGHQFPNYSSELNVNALLLGDSALYLCASSPAGQGASGANVLTFGAGSRLTVL.

V and J are TRBV5-4 and TRBJ1-3; D unresolved. The V gene's germline CDR1 is SGHNT and CDR2 YYREEE (reference sequence). This CDR3 spans 13 amino acids. Trimming took off 10 bases at V and 2 bases at J, with 13 bases between the two ends. CDR3: CACGFEPGNTIYF. CDR3 DNA sequence: TGTGCCTGCGGATTCGAACCTGGAAACACCATATATTTT. The variable domain in full, with the rest retrieved from reference TRBV5-4 and TRBJ1-3, is ETGVTQSPTHLIKTRGQQVTLRCSSQSGHNTVSWYQQALGQGPQFIFQYYREEENGRGNFPPRFSGLQFPNYSSELNVNALELDDSALYLCACGFEPGNTIYFGEGSWLTVV.

The genes are TRBV5-8 and TRBJ2-2; 8 nucleotides match TRBD1. The CDR3 is 16 residues long. CDR1 and CDR2 (germline): SGHTS, YDEGEE. Trimming at V came to 1 base and at J to 4 bases, leaving 6 bases not matched to a gene. CDR3 bases: TGTGCCAGCAGCTTGAATGGACAGGGTAGCACCGGGGAGCTGTTTTTT. This codes for CASSLNGQGSTGELFF.